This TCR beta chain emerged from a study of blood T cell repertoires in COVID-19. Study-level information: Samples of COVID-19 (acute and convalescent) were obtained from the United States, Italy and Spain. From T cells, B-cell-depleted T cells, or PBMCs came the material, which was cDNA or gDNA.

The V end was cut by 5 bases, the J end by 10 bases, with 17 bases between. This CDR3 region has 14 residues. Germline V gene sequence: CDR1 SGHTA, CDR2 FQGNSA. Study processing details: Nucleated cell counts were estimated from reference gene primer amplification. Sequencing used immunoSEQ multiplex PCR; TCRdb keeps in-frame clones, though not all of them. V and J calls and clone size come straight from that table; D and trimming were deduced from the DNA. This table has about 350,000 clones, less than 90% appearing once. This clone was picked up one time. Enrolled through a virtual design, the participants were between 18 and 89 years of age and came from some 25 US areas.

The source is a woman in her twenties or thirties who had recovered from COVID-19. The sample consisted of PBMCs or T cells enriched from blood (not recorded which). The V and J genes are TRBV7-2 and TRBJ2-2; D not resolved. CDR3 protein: CASSQSLDLLELFF. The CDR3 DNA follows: TGTGCCAGCAGCCAAAGCCTAGATTTGTTGGAGCTGTTTTTT.